This TCR beta chain emerged from a study of blood T cell repertoires in COVID-19. Losses at the gene ends were 5 bases for V and 3 bases for J; bases not matched to a gene: 9. The CDR3 runs to 16 residues. In germline, CDR1 is MDHEN, CDR2 SYDVKM. Some clones are missing from TCRdb's copy, which holds only in-frame ones; the method was immunoSEQ multiplex PCR. The table records more than 400,000 clones, 90% of them present only once. This TCR was sampled from a man younger than 30 who had recovered from COVID-19. The specimen was PBMCs or T cells enriched from blood (not recorded which). V is TRBV28 and J is TRBJ1-4; 7 positions match TRBD1. DNA for the CDR3: TGTGCCAGCAGTCCCACAGGGGTAAACCCTAATGAAAAACTGTTTTTT. Protein: CASSPTGVNPNEKLFF.